This T cell receptor beta chain was identified in a study of CD8 T cells in Susac syndrome. A single count supports this clonotype. The RNA input was about 0.5 to 1 ug, and it was reverse transcribed with random hexamers. The TCR beta CDR3 was amplified by immunoSEQ multiplex PCR across 54 Vbeta, 13 Jbeta. TCRdb itself ran the immunoSEQ multiplex PCR reads through MiXCR, one entry per CDR3 protein. The sample yields roughly 70,000 distinct CDR3 sequences, just over 95% seen once. The T cells that were sequenced for TCR beta were CD8+ and CD4+ cells from blood. It was negative isolation that provided the CD8+ and CD4+ T cells, whereas TEMRA cells were enriched by FACS. The receptor was isolated from a human donor with multiple sclerosis. Sequenced material: CD4+ T cells from PBMCs.

CDR3 DNA: TGCAGCGTCCTCTGGACTCGGGGGGACACTGAAGCTTTCTTT. Translating gives CSVLWTRGDTEAFF. The chain uses TRBV29-1 and TRBJ1-1; the D gene is possibly TRBD1 (5 bases). Trimming removed 6 bases from V and 3 bases from J, with 17 bases in between. Germline V gives CDR1 SQVTM, CDR2 ANQGSEA. The CDR3 has 14 amino acids. The variable domain in full, completed from reference TRBV29-1 and TRBJ1-1, reads SAVISQKPSRDICQRGTSLTIQCQVDSQVTMMFWYRQQPGQSLTLIATANQGSEATYESGFVIDKFPISRPNLTFSTLTVSNMSPEDSSIYLCSVLWTRGDTEAFFGQGTRLTVV.